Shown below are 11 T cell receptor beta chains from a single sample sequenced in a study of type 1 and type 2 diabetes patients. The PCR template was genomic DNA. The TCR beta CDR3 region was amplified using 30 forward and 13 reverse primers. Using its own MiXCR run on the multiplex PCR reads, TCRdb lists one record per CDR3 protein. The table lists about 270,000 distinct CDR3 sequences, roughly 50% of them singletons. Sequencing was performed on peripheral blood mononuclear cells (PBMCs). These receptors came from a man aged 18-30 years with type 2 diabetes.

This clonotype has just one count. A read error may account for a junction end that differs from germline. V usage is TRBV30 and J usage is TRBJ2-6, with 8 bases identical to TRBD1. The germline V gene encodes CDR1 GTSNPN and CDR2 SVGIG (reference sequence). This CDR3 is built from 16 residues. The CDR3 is CAWVRQGSSGASVLTF. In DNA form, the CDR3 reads TGTGCCTGGGTGCGACAGGGGTCGTCTGGGGCCAGCGTCCTGACTTTC.

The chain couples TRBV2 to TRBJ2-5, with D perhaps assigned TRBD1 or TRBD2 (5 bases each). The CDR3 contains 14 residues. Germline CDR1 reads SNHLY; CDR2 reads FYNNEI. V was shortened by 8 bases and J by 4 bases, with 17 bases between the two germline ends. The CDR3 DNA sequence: TGTGCCAGCTCTCCCTGGGACGCGGGAGAGACCCAGTACTTC. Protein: CASSPWDAGETQYF.

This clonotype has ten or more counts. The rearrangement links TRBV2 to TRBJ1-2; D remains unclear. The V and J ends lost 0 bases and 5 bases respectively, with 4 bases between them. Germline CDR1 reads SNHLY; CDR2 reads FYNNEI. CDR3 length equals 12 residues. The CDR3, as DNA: TGTGCCAGCAGTGAAGCGGATTATGGCTACACCTTC. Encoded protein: CASSEADYGYTF.

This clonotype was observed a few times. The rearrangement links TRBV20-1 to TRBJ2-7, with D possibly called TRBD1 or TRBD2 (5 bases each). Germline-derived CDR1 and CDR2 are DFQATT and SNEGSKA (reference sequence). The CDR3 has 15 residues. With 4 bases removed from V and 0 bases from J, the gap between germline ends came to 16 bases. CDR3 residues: CSATIGSRGSYEQYF. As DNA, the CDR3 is TGCAGTGCTACGATTGGGTCGAGGGGCTCCTACGAGCAGTACTTC.

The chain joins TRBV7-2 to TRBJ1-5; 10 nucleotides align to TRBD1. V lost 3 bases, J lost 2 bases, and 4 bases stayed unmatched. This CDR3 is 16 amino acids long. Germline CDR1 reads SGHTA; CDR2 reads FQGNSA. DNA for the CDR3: TGTGCCAGCAGCTTGGGGGACAGGGGAGGCAATCAGCCCCAGCATTTT. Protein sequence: CASSLGDRGGNQPQHF.

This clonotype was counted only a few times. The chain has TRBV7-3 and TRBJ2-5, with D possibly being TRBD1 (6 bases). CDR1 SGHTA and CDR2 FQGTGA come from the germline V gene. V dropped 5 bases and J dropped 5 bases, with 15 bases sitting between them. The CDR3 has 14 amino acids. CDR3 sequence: CASSQITGRETQYF. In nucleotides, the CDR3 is TGTGCCAGCAGCCAGATAACAGGGCGGGAGACCCAGTACTTC.

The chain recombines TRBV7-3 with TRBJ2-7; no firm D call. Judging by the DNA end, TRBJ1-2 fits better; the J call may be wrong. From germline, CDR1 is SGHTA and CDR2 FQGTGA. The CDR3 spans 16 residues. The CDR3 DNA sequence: TGTGCCAGCAGCCGAAATGATAAGGGCGATTTAGAGAGCTACACCTTC. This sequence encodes CASSRNDKGDLESYTF.

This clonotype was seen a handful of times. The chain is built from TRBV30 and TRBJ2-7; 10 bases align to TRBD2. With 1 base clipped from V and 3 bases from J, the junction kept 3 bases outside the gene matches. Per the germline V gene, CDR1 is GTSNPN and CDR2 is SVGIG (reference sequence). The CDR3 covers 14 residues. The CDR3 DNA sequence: TGTGCCTGGAGTGCGATAGCGGGAGGCTACGAGCAGTACTTC. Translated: CAWSAIAGGYEQYF. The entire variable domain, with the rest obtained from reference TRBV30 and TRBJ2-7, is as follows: SQTIHQWPATLVQPVGSPLSLECTVEGTSNPNLYWYRQAAGRGLQLLFYSVGIGQISSEVPQNLSASRPQDRQFILSSKKLLLSDSGFYLCAWSAIAGGYEQYFGPGTRLTVT.

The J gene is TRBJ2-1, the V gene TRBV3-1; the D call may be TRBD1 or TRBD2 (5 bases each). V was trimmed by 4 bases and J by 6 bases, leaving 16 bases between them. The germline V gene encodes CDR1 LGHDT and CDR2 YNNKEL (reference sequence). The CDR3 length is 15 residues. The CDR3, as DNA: TGTGCCAGCAGCCTCAAAGGCATGGGGGTCAATGAGCAGTTCTTC. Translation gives CASSLKGMGVNEQFF.

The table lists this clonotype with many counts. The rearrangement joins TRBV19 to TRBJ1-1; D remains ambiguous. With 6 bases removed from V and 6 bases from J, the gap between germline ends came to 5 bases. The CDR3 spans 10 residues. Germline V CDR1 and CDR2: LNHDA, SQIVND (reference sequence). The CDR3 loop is CASSGAEAFF. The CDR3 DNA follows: TGTGCCAGTAGCGGGGCTGAAGCTTTCTTT.

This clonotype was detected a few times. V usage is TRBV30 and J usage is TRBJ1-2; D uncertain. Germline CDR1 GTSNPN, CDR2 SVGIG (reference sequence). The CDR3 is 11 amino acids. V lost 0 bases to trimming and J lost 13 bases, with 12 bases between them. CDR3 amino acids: CAWSVPQACTF. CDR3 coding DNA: TGTGCCTGGAGTGTACCCCAGGCCTGCACCTTC.